The sequence of this TCR beta chain was determined in a study of CXCR3-negative and CXCR3-positive naive CD8 T cells. With UMI labels, 5' RACE was used to prepare the TRB cDNA libraries. TCRdb reanalyzed the 5' RACE reads, giving one entry per CDR3 protein sequence and no DNA. The table gives 56,000 or so distinct CDR3 sequences; the top ten clones make up 20% to 25% of it. The CDR3 loop spans 12 amino acids. The V gene's germline CDR1 is DFQATT and CDR2 SNEGSKA (reference sequence). The receptor was isolated from a human donor in good health. Some clones in this sample may be carry-over from other donors' samples. The J gene is TRBJ1-5, the V gene TRBV20-1; TCRdb names TRBD1, which stays unverified in the absence of DNA. Sequencing was carried out using memory CD8+ T cells from blood. The CDR3 loop reads CSARAGNQPQHF.